A single sample is the source of the 18 T cell receptor beta chains below, sequenced in a study of blood T cell repertoires in COVID-19 (TCRdb year 2020). Libraries were constructed by the immunoSEQ multiplex PCR assay. Imported from immuneACCESS, the table was reduced by TCRdb to in-frame sequences with V and J called. These copies leave out some clones; in studies compared against another copy, an unresolved V gene accounts for under half, and the cause of the remainder is not known. The table for this sample lists approximately 270,000 clones; around 82% of them were counted only once. Approximately 14% of the sample goes to the ten largest clones. Sequenced input: peripheral blood. All receptors derive from a person between 65 and 79 years old with COVID-19, enrolled during active disease.

The genes are TRBV6-5 and TRBJ2-7; 9 bases are shared with TRBD2. J gave up 4 bases and V 6 bases, and 7 bases lay outside the gene matches. CDR3 size: 14 residues. Germline values: CDR1 MNHEY, CDR2 SVGAGI. The DNA of the CDR3 is TGTGCCAGCAGAGATAGCGGGAGAGGATACGAGCAGTACTTC. This gives the protein CASRDSGRGYEQYF.

In this sample, this clone turned up once. This chain connects TRBV11-1 to TRBJ1-6; D is possibly TRBD1 (5 bases). Germline-derived CDR1 and CDR2 are SGHAT and FQDESV (reference sequence). The CDR3 is 15 amino acids. Deletions cut 0 bases from V and 9 bases from J, with 12 bases between. CDR3 protein: CASSLARVRGSPLHF. In DNA, the CDR3 is TGTGCCAGCAGCTTAGCCAGGGTGCGTGGTTCACCCCTCCACTTT.

CDR3 amino acids: CASSQPGSAYEQYF. DNA for the CDR3: TGTGCCAGCAGCCAACCCGGGTCCGCCTACGAGCAGTACTTC. The chain joins TRBV5-5 to TRBJ2-7; D gene ambiguous. With 4 bases removed from V and 2 bases from J, the gap between germline ends came to 13 bases. Germline loops: CDR1 SGHKS, CDR2 YYEKEE (reference sequence). The CDR3 extends over 14 amino acids. Based on the CDR3 plus reference TRBV5-5 and TRBJ2-7, the full variable domain is DAGVTQSPTHLIKTRGQQVTLRCSPISGHKSVSWYQQVLGQGPQFIFQYYEKEERGRGNFPDRFSARQFPNYSSELNVNALLLGDSALYLCASSQPGSAYEQYFGPGTRLTVT.

The chain has TRBV6-5 and TRBJ1-1; D not certain. The germline V gene encodes CDR1 MNHEY and CDR2 SVGAGI. The V gene lost 7 bases and the J gene lost 1 base, with 4 bases spanning the gap. CDR3 size: 11 residues. As DNA, the CDR3 is TGTGCCAGCACTCGGAACACTGAAGCTTTCTTT. Translation gives CASTRNTEAFF.

This chain uses TRBV30 with TRBJ1-2; D not certain. With 1 base removed from V and 3 bases from J, the gap between germline ends came to 12 bases. CDR1 is GTSNPN and CDR2 is SVGIG in the germline V gene (reference sequence). The CDR3 has 14 amino acids. CDR3 loop: CAWSGSGQYYGYTF. The DNA for the CDR3 is TGTGCCTGGAGTGGGTCAGGCCAATACTATGGCTACACCTTC.

CDR3 sequence reads: CASSYLGAVSNQPQHF. DNA of the CDR3: TGTGCCAGCAGTTACTTAGGGGCGGTTAGCAATCAGCCCCAGCATTTT. The genes are TRBV6-6 and TRBJ1-5; tentatively, D is TRBD1 (5 bases). Trimming cost V 1 base and J 0 bases, with 10 bases left between them. The CDR3 has 16 amino acids. Germline assignment: CDR1 MNHNY and CDR2 SVGAGI (reference sequence).

The chain is built from TRBV5-5 and TRBJ2-5, with 8 bases matching TRBD2. Per germline, CDR1 SGHKS and CDR2 YYEKEE (reference sequence). Trimming at V came to 2 bases and at J to 1 base, leaving 4 bases not matched to a gene. This CDR3 is built from 15 residues. The CDR3 DNA reads TGTGCCAGCAGCTTAATAGCGGGGACCCAAGAGACCCAGTACTTC. Translating it yields CASSLIAGTQETQYF.

The gene calls are TRBV2 and TRBJ2-2; D is undetermined. This CDR3 comprises 13 residues. The germline V gene encodes CDR1 SNHLY and CDR2 FYNNEI. The germline V and J ends were trimmed by 2 bases and 7 bases, with 8 bases remaining between them. The CDR3: CASSEREYGELFF. DNA for the CDR3: TGTGCCAGCAGTGAACGCGAGTACGGGGAGCTGTTTTTT.

The V gene is TRBV7-9, the J gene TRBJ2-1; D may be TRBD2 (6 bases). Germline loops: CDR1 SEHNR, CDR2 FQNEAQ (reference sequence). Trimming removed 2 bases at V and 9 bases at J, with 11 bases between. This CDR3 comprises 13 residues. In nucleotides, the CDR3 is TGTGCCAGCAGCTTATCACTAGCTGGTGAGCAGTTCTTC. It codes for CASSLSLAGEQFF.

This chain uses TRBV5-6 with TRBJ1-2, with 11 bases identical to TRBD1. CDR3 length: 14 amino acids. V gave up 2 bases and J gave up 8 bases; unmatched junction bases: 5. Germline lookup yields CDR1 SGHDT and CDR2 YYEEEE. CDR3 region: CASSFGQGALGYTF. CDR3 coding DNA: TGTGCCAGCAGCTTTGGACAGGGGGCGCTCGGCTACACCTTC.

This chain's CDR3 is CASSLDGQDYYGYTF. The CDR3 DNA reads as TGCGCCAGCAGCTTGGACGGACAGGATTACTATGGCTACACCTTC. V is TRBV5-1 and J is TRBJ1-2; 7 positions match TRBD1. In germline, CDR1 is SGHRS, CDR2 YFSETQ. This CDR3 region has 15 residues. With V trimmed by 0 bases and J by 3 bases, 5 bases remained unmatched.

The rearrangement uses TRBV5-1 and TRBJ1-2; 7 bases map to TRBD1. Losses at the gene ends were 0 bases for V and 6 bases for J; bases not matched to a gene: 8. Germline CDR1 reads SGHRS; CDR2 reads YFSETQ. This CDR3 contains 15 residues. The CDR3 loop reads CASSLEAGQTDGYTF. The DNA of the CDR3 is TGCGCCAGCAGCTTGGAGGCGGGACAGACCGATGGCTACACCTTC.

V usage is TRBV4-2 and J usage is TRBJ1-2; TRBD1 might be the D (6 bases). The germline V gene has CDR1 LGHNA and CDR2 YNFKEQ. Trimming shortened V by 1 base and J by 7 bases, and 16 bases separated the two germline ends. The CDR3 is 15 residues long. CDR3 loop: CASSQAGSGALGYTF. The CDR3, as DNA: TGTGCCAGCAGCCAAGCCGGGTCAGGGGCGCTTGGCTACACCTTC.

CDR3 sequence (DNA): TGTGCCAGCAGCCCGATCCGGACACCGACCTACGAGCAGTACTTC. This sequence encodes CASSPIRTPTYEQYF. The chain employs TRBV3-1 (or the pseudogene TRBV3-2) and TRBJ2-7; maybe TRBD1 (5 bases). Deletions cut 4 bases from V and 2 bases from J, with 15 bases between. This CDR3 spans 15 amino acids. Germline lookup yields CDR1 LGHDT and CDR2 YNNKEL (reference sequence).

This clone has only one observation. V and J are TRBV10-3 and TRBJ1-3; D is unresolved. V was cut by 7 bases and J by 1 base, with 8 bases left in between. Germline V gives CDR1 ENHRY, CDR2 SYGVKD. CDR3 length: 13 amino acids. Here the CDR3 DNA reads TGTGCCATCACGAGTGAATCTGGAAACACCATATATTTT. Translating gives CAITSESGNTIYF.

Regarding this clone: This specimen includes other DNA sequences encoding the same CDR3. The genes are TRBV5-4 and TRBJ2-2; 7 bases line up with TRBD2. Looked up from germline, CDR1 is SGHNT and CDR2 is YYREEE (reference sequence). This CDR3 comprises 16 residues. Trimming at V came to 2 bases and at J to 1 base, leaving 5 bases not matched to a gene. Written as DNA, the CDR3 is TGTGCCAGCAGCTTTTTAGCGGGCCGGAACACCGGGGAGCTGTTTTTT. Residues: CASSFLAGRNTGELFF. Supplemented by reference TRBV5-4 and TRBJ2-2, the full variable domain reads ETGVTQSPTHLIKTRGQQVTLRCSSQSGHNTVSWYQQALGQGPQFIFQYYREEENGRGNFPPRFSGLQFPNYSSELNVNALELDDSALYLCASSFLAGRNTGELFFGEGSRLTVL.

V and J are TRBV7-2 and TRBJ1-5, with no clear D. CDR1 and CDR2 from the germline V gene are SGHTA and FQGNSA. V was trimmed by 4 bases and J by 5 bases, leaving 12 bases between them. The CDR3 length is 14 residues. The CDR3 region is CASSSANLHQPQHF. CDR3 DNA: TGTGCCAGCAGCTCTGCAAACCTACATCAGCCCCAGCATTTT.

The V call is TRBV7-2, the J call TRBJ1-3; D unclear. The germline V gene has CDR1 SGHTA and CDR2 FQGNSA. V was trimmed by 1 base and J by 2 bases, leaving 9 bases between them. The CDR3 runs to 15 residues. CDR3 bases: TGTGCCAGCAGCTTAGGGACTTTTGCTGGAAACACCATATATTTT. This codes for CASSLGTFAGNTIYF.